Listed below are T cell receptor beta chains from one sample, sequenced in a study of control samples from healthy donors and cancer patients. Libraries were prepared by immunoSEQ multiplex PCR; TCRdb keeps only in-frame clonotypes and omits some of them. This sample has under 200,000 clones, with 94% found just once. Sequenced sample: PBMCs. Receptors originate from a man between 60 and 70 years old with colorectal cancer. The CDR3 runs from the conserved cysteine through the conserved F or W. The D gene is left open where the match is weak. The size entry is marked missing in some rows and otherwise reads once, few, many or a size class.

v_gene: TRBV3-1/TRBV3-2
d_gene: -
abundance: -
j_gene: TRBJ2-3
CDR3nt: TGTGCCAGCAGCCCCGGGGGATTGGCAGATACGCAGTATTTT
CDR3aa: CASSPGGLADTQYF

v_gene: TRBV4-1
d_gene: -
abundance: -
j_gene: TRBJ2-3
CDR3nt: TGCGCCAGCAGCCTAGGACCAGAGGTGGATACGCAGTATTTT
CDR3aa: CASSLGPEVDTQYF

v_gene: TRBV5-5
d_gene: -
abundance: once
j_gene: TRBJ1-1
CDR3nt: TGTGCCAGCAGCTTGGTTGCAGGGGTGACTGAAGCTTTCTTT
CDR3aa: CASSLVAGVTEAFF

v_gene: TRBV6-1
d_gene: -
abundance: -
j_gene: TRBJ2-1
CDR3nt: TGTGCCAGCAGTGAAGCGCGGTGGCAGTCCGGGGAGCAGTTCTTC
CDR3aa: CASSEARWQSGEQFF

v_gene: TRBV27
d_gene: -
abundance: -
j_gene: TRBJ1-2
CDR3nt: TGTGCCAGCAGTTTTGGGGACCCGGGGCTCTATGGCTACACCTTC
CDR3aa: CASSFGDPGLYGYTF

v_gene: TRBV7-6
d_gene: TRBD2
abundance: -
j_gene: TRBJ2-3
CDR3nt: TGTGCCAGCAGCCCCGGGGGGAGCACAGATACGCAGTATTTT
CDR3aa: CASSPGGSTDTQYF

v_gene: TRBV11-3
d_gene: -
abundance: -
j_gene: TRBJ1-1
CDR3nt: TGTGCCAGCAGCTTTTCCAAGAACACTGAAGCTTTCTTT
CDR3aa: CASSFSKNTEAFF

v_gene: TRBV6-5
d_gene: -
abundance: -
j_gene: TRBJ2-3
CDR3nt: TGTGCCAGCAGTTACGGGGACCCCACAGATACGCAGTATTTT
CDR3aa: CASSYGDPTDTQYF

v_gene: TRBV6-5
d_gene: TRBD2
abundance: -
j_gene: TRBJ2-3
CDR3nt: TGTGCCAGCAGTTACTCGGGGGGGGTGGTGGATACGCAGTATTTT
CDR3aa: CASSYSGGVVDTQYF

v_gene: TRBV2
d_gene: -
abundance: -
j_gene: TRBJ2-7
CDR3nt: TGTGCCAGCAGTGATCTGGGTGAAGTCGACGAGCAGTACTTC
CDR3aa: CASSDLGEVDEQYF

v_gene: TRBV27
d_gene: -
abundance: -
j_gene: TRBJ2-2
CDR3nt: TGTGCCAGCAGGCCGGACGACACCGGGGAGCTGTTTTTT
CDR3aa: CASRPDDTGELFF

v_gene: TRBV7-9
d_gene: -
abundance: -
j_gene: TRBJ1-2
CDR3nt: TGTGCCAGCACCTCCATGACAGGAGGGGCTTATGGCTACACCTTC
CDR3aa: CASTSMTGGAYGYTF

v_gene: TRBV6-1
d_gene: -
abundance: -
j_gene: TRBJ2-1
CDR3nt: TGTGCCAGCAGTGAAGGGGCCCTGGACGGTAGCTCCTACAATGAGCAGTTCTTC
CDR3aa: CASSEGALDGSSYNEQFF

v_gene: TRBV7-8
d_gene: -
abundance: -
j_gene: TRBJ1-1
CDR3nt: TGTGCCAGCAGCTTAAGGACAGACGCTGAAGCTTTCTTT
CDR3aa: CASSLRTDAEAFF

v_gene: TRBV19
d_gene: -
abundance: -
j_gene: TRBJ1-5
CDR3nt: TGTGCCAGTAGTCTTACCCCTCAGCCCCAGCATTTT
CDR3aa: CASSLTPQPQHF

v_gene: TRBV9
d_gene: -
abundance: -
j_gene: TRBJ1-1
CDR3nt: TGTGCCAGCAGCGTAGGGGGAGGGCCGGAGGCTTTCTTT
CDR3aa: CASSVGGGPEAFF

v_gene: TRBV6-5
d_gene: -
abundance: -
j_gene: TRBJ2-5
CDR3nt: TGTGCCGGCAGACAGGAAGAGACCCAGTACTTC
CDR3aa: CAGRQEETQYF

v_gene: TRBV10-2
d_gene: -
abundance: -
j_gene: TRBJ2-5
CDR3nt: TGCGCCAGCAGAAGGGTTCGGGAAGAGACCCAGTACTTC
CDR3aa: CASRRVREETQYF